The sequence of this T cell receptor (beta chain) was determined in a study of T cells in Graves' hyperthyroidism and ophthalmopathy. Stable hyperthyroidism: no ophthalmopathy progression over 18 months of follow-up. This clonotype was counted at least ten times. Germline values: CDR1 MNHEY, CDR2 SMNVEV (reference sequence). V dropped 4 bases and J dropped 4 bases, with 17 bases sitting between them. This CDR3 comprises 15 residues. It was RNA transcripts that yielded the amplified TCR beta CDR3 regions. The primer set for the first-round RT-PCR of the TCR CDR3 was HTBI. TCRdb reanalysed the multiplex PCR reads using MiXCR and keeps one entry per CDR3 protein. The sample comprises approximately 400,000 distinct CDR3 sequences, 14% to 15% of which are singletons, and around a third rests with the top ten.

Sequencing input: blood. The chain recombines TRBV27 with TRBJ2-7; maybe TRBD2 (6 bases). The sequence was obtained from a young woman with Graves' hyperthyroidism. The CDR3: CASSSPIRGRYEQYF. The CDR3 nucleotides read TGTGCCAGCAGTTCCCCAATTCGGGGGAGGTACGAGCAGTACTTC.